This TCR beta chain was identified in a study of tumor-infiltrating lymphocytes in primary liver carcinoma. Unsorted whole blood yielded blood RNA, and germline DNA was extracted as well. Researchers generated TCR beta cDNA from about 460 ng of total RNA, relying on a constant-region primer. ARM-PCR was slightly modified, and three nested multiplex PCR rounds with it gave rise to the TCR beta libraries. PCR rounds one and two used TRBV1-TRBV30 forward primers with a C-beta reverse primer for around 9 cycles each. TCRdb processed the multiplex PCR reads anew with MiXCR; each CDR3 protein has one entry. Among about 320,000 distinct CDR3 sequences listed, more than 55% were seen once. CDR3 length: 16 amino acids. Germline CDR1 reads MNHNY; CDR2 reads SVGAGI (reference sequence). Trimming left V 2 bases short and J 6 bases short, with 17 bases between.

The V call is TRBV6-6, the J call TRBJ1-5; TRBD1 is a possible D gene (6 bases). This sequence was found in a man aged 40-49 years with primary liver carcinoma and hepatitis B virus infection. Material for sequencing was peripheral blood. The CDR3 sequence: CASSYVHTGKGQPQHF. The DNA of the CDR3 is TGTGCCAGCAGTTACGTCCATACAGGGAAAGGTCAGCCCCAGCATTTT.